This is a list of T cell receptor beta chains from one sample in a study of T cell responses to AZD1222 COVID-19 vaccine. The assay was immunoSEQ multiplex PCR, and TCRdb's table has in-frame clones only and misses some. The sample consists of over 150,000 clones, almost 90% of them appearing once. Specimen: peripheral blood, collected on day 0 of AZD1222 vaccination. All receptors derive from an adult in good health. CDR3s include the opening cysteine and the closing phenylalanine or tryptophan. Each record gives: J gene, D gene, clone size, V gene, CDR3 DNA, CDR3 protein. The D gene is left open where the match is weak. Rows may omit the clone size; those that give it use once, few, many or a size class.

J: TRBJ2-1
D: TRBD2
size: NA
V: TRBV7-2
DNA: TGTGCCAGCAGCTACGGACTAGCGGGGGGGAACAATGAGCAGTTCTTC
CDR3: CASSYGLAGGNNEQFF

J: TRBJ1-5
D: TRBD1
size: NA
V: TRBV28
DNA: TGTGCCAGCAGCTCTGGACAGGGAAATCAGCCCCAGCATTTT
CDR3: CASSSGQGNQPQHF

J: TRBJ1-2
D: NA
size: NA
V: TRBV30
DNA: TGTGCCTGGTCCAGGGCCTATGGCTACACCTTC
CDR3: CAWSRAYGYTF

J: TRBJ1-1
D: TRBD1
size: NA
V: TRBV5-1
DNA: TGCGCCAGCAGCTTCAGTACAGGGGGCCCCGCCACTGAAGCTTTCTTT
CDR3: CASSFSTGGPATEAFF

J: TRBJ2-7
D: TRBD1
size: NA
V: TRBV9
DNA: TGTGCCAGCAGCGTAACGACAGGGGAGCCCTACGAGCAGTACTTC
CDR3: CASSVTTGEPYEQYF

J: TRBJ1-2
D: TRBD1
size: NA
V: TRBV14
DNA: TGTGCCAGCAGCCAGACTTGGACAGGAAGGAACTATGGCTACACCTTC
CDR3: CASSQTWTGRNYGYTF

J: TRBJ2-7
D: NA
size: NA
V: TRBV27
DNA: TGTGCCAGCAGTCCAACAGGCGCACCCTACGAGCAGTACTTC
CDR3: CASSPTGAPYEQYF

J: TRBJ2-2
D: NA
size: NA
V: TRBV5-6
DNA: TGTGCCAGCAGCTTGGATACGGTGAACACCGGGGAGCTGTTTTTT
CDR3: CASSLDTVNTGELFF

J: TRBJ2-7
D: NA
size: NA
V: TRBV18
DNA: TGTGCCAGCTCACCCCGGGAAGGAGGGGACGAGCAGTACTTC
CDR3: CASSPREGGDEQYF

J: TRBJ1-1
D: NA
size: NA
V: TRBV27
DNA: TGTGCCAGCAGTTTGGGGTGGAGGGGCACTGAAGCTTTCTTT
CDR3: CASSLGWRGTEAFF

J: TRBJ2-3
D: NA
size: NA
V: TRBV5-1
DNA: TGCGCCAGCAGCTTAAACGGACGCCAGAGCACAGATACGCAGTATTTT
CDR3: CASSLNGRQSTDTQYF

J: TRBJ1-3
D: NA
size: NA
V: TRBV7-6
DNA: TGTGCCAGCAGCTTATACGGCGGAAACACCATATATTTT
CDR3: CASSLYGGNTIYF

J: TRBJ2-7
D: NA
size: NA
V: TRBV7-6
DNA: TGTGCCAGCAGCTTAGCGGAGGAGTACGAGCAGTACTTC
CDR3: CASSLAEEYEQYF

J: TRBJ1-5
D: NA
size: NA
V: TRBV28
DNA: TGTGCCAGCAGGGTCCGTGGGGGGGCAAGCAATCAGCCCCAGCATTTT
CDR3: CASRVRGGASNQPQHF

J: TRBJ1-1
D: NA
size: NA
V: TRBV2
DNA: TGTGCCAGCAGGGTACAGACTGAAGCTTTCTTT
CDR3: CASRVQTEAFF

J: TRBJ1-5
D: TRBD1
size: NA
V: TRBV6-2/TRBV6-3
DNA: TGTGCCAGCAGTTACAAGAGTGACAGGGGCAATCAGCCCCAGCATTTT
CDR3: CASSYKSDRGNQPQHF

J: TRBJ1-2
D: NA
size: NA
V: TRBV7-8
DNA: TGTGCCAGCAGCTCGGACAGACCTAACTATGGCTACACCTTC
CDR3: CASSSDRPNYGYTF

J: TRBJ2-5
D: TRBD1
size: NA
V: TRBV15
DNA: TGTGCCACCAGCCCAAACAGGGGGCCAGAGACCCAGTACTTC
CDR3: CATSPNRGPETQYF

J: TRBJ1-5
D: NA
size: NA
V: TRBV21-1
DNA: TGTGCCAGCAGCAAAGGCGGAGCCCAGCATTTT
CDR3: CASSKGGAQHF

J: TRBJ1-2
D: TRBD1
size: NA
V: TRBV4-3
DNA: TGCGCCAGCAGCCAAATAGGGACAGGGCTCTATGGCTACACCTTC
CDR3: CASSQIGTGLYGYTF

J: TRBJ2-5
D: TRBD2
size: NA
V: TRBV28
DNA: TGTGCCAGCAACTCCGGCGGGGGGCGATGGGAGACCCAGTACTTC
CDR3: CASNSGGGRWETQYF

J: TRBJ2-7
D: NA
size: NA
V: TRBV2
DNA: TGTGCCAGCAGTGCGAGACGGGCCTCCTACGAGCAGTACTTC
CDR3: CASSARRASYEQYF

J: TRBJ1-5
D: TRBD1
size: NA
V: TRBV6-6
DNA: TGTGCCAGCAGTTCCGGACAGGATAGTCAGCCCCAGCATTTT
CDR3: CASSSGQDSQPQHF

J: TRBJ1-2
D: NA
size: NA
V: TRBV29-1
DNA: TGCAGCGTTGAAGTCCGGTTGGGCTACACCTTC
CDR3: CSVEVRLGYTF

J: TRBJ1-5
D: NA
size: NA
V: TRBV11-2
DNA: TGTGCCAGCAGCTTGGGAGTCAATCAGCCCCAGCATTTT
CDR3: CASSLGVNQPQHF

J: TRBJ1-2
D: NA
size: few
V: TRBV5-1
DNA: TGCGCCAGCAGCTCGGACCTCTATGGCTACACCTTC
CDR3: CASSSDLYGYTF

J: TRBJ2-7
D: NA
size: NA
V: TRBV2
DNA: TGTGCCAGCGGCCGGGCAGCCAACAGCTACGAGCAGTACTTC
CDR3: CASGRAANSYEQYF

J: TRBJ2-5
D: TRBD1
size: NA
V: TRBV19
DNA: TGTGCCACCTCACAGGGGTCATGGGAGACCCAGTACTTC
CDR3: CATSQGSWETQYF

J: TRBJ2-1
D: NA
size: NA
V: TRBV6-2/TRBV6-3
DNA: TGTGCCAGCAGTTACGGCGGAACACTTACCTACAATGAGCAGTTCTTC
CDR3: CASSYGGTLTYNEQFF

J: TRBJ1-1
D: TRBD1
size: NA
V: TRBV14
DNA: TGTGCCAGCAGCTCCGGACAGGGATTGATGAACACTGAAGCTTTCTTT
CDR3: CASSSGQGLMNTEAFF

J: TRBJ1-5
D: TRBD1
size: NA
V: TRBV28
DNA: TGTGCCAGCACCGGGACAGGGGGGGGCAATCAGCCCCAGCATTTT
CDR3: CASTGTGGGNQPQHF